The rows below give T cell receptor beta chains drawn from one sample of a study of T-cell memory formation after mild COVID-19. TCRdb re-derived calls from the 5' RACE reads in MiXCR, one entry per CDR3 protein. The repertoire holds about 82,000 distinct CDR3 sequences, with 13% as singletons. The specimen sequenced was PBMCs or a T cell subset sorted from them (not recorded which). These TCRs come from an adult woman who had mild COVID-19 (a few samples of this study predate the infection). Cell type and time point are not known. Both conserved end residues are trimmed from each CDR3.

V gene	CDR3 length	J gene	CDR3 protein
TRBV4-2	13	TRBJ2-7	ASSQEAGGQYEQY
TRBV5-5	11	TRBJ2-7	ASSWMDGYEQY
TRBV7-9	12	TRBJ1-4	ASSFTGSNEKLF
TRBV7-9	14	TRBJ2-1	ASSFAVGVGWNEQF
TRBV12-3/TRBV12-4	11	TRBJ2-1	ASTKEVGDEQF
TRBV5-1	12	TRBJ2-1	ASSLEGAYNEQF
TRBV5-1	13	TRBJ2-1	ASSLYRGGNNEQF
TRBV11-3	14	TRBJ2-1	ASSLTSGGAVNEQF
TRBV6-2/TRBV6-3	20	TRBJ1-1	ASSYSWGRASTETIPNTEAF
TRBV7-9	15	TRBJ2-2	ASSFAGAAQNTGELF
TRBV9	11	TRBJ2-1	ASSVTGLIEQF
TRBV7-8	14	TRBJ2-7	ASSAPTSGNSYEQY
TRBV6-1	15	TRBJ1-2	ASSPGRTSLTNYGYT
TRBV5-1	12	TRBJ2-1	ASSSDLMSHEQF
TRBV6-5	14	TRBJ1-6	ASSYELHTYNSPLH
TRBV5-1	13	TRBJ1-6	ASSSEWGAGSPLH
TRBV7-9	14	TRBJ2-1	ASSLPLAGDYNEQF
TRBV13	14	TRBJ2-2	ASSPGQGAMTGELF
TRBV4-3	13	TRBJ2-1	ASSQGTGGYNEQF
TRBV11-3	12	TRBJ1-3	ASSLGTSGNTIY
TRBV4-1	13	TRBJ2-7	ASSQEGGMHYEQY